The rows below give T cell receptor beta chains drawn from one sample of a study of blood T cell repertoires in COVID-19. Libraries were prepared by immunoSEQ multiplex PCR; TCRdb keeps only in-frame clonotypes and omits some of them. This sample yields 150,000 to 200,000 clones, of which about 89% are seen a single time; around 3.3% belongs to the top ten. The sequenced material came from peripheral blood. The receptors shown here come from a man in his 70s with acute or convalescent COVID-19. The CDR3 runs from the conserved cysteine through the conserved F or W. A D gene is named only where the DNA matches it firmly. Clone size appears in some rows only: once, few, many, or a class for an expanded clone.

J,V,D,size,DNA,CDR3
TRBJ1-2,TRBV7-2,NA,few,TGTGCCAGCAGCTTAACGGACACCTATGGCTACACCTTC,CASSLTDTYGYTF
TRBJ2-2,TRBV30,TRBD2,few,TGTGCCTGGTCGGCTAGCGGGAGTTCCGGGGAGCTGTTTTTT,CAWSASGSSGELFF
TRBJ2-7,TRBV6-5,TRBD1,once,TGTGCCAGCAGTCCCAGACAGGGTGAAGAGCAGTACTTC,CASSPRQGEEQYF
TRBJ1-2,TRBV7-9,NA,NA,TGTGCCAGCAGCTTAGCGGGGCTGGACTATGGCTACACCTTC,CASSLAGLDYGYTF
TRBJ1-2,TRBV5-4,NA,NA,TGTGCCAGCAGCCAAGACAGTCTATATGGCTACACCTTC,CASSQDSLYGYTF
TRBJ2-7,TRBV18,NA,once,TGTGCCAGCTCACCACGCACAGAAGTAACCTACGAGCAGTACTTC,CASSPRTEVTYEQYF
TRBJ2-1,TRBV6-5,TRBD1,NA,TGTGCCAGCAGTTACCCCCGGGACAGGGGAGGGAATGAGCAGTTCTTC,CASSYPRDRGGNEQFF
TRBJ2-5,TRBV2,TRBD2,NA,TGTGCCAGCAGCCAGACTAGCGGGAGAGCAGAGACCCAGTACTTC,CASSQTSGRAETQYF
TRBJ2-5,TRBV6-4,TRBD2,NA,TGTGCCAGCACCGGGACTAGCGGGAGGGCCAGGGAGACCCAGTACTTC,CASTGTSGRARETQYF
TRBJ2-7,TRBV13,NA,NA,TGTGCCAGCAGCCCTCAGGGGTCCTACGAGCAGTACTTC,CASSPQGSYEQYF
TRBJ1-3,TRBV11-2,NA,NA,TGTGCCAGCAGGTCTCCTTCTCTACAGGGTCTCTCTGGAAACACCATATATTTT,CASRSPSLQGLSGNTIYF
TRBJ2-1,TRBV7-9,NA,NA,TGTGCCAGCAGTCATTCGGGGGAGGTTCTCTACAATGAGCAGTTCTTC,CASSHSGEVLYNEQFF
TRBJ2-7,TRBV9,TRBD1,once,TGTGCCAGCAGCGTCAGACAGGGACGGACCTACGAGCAGTACTTC,CASSVRQGRTYEQYF
TRBJ2-2,TRBV27,NA,NA,TGTGCCAGCAGTTTAGCGGTGAACACCGGGGAGCTGTTTTTT,CASSLAVNTGELFF
TRBJ1-2,TRBV2,NA,NA,TGTGCCAGCAGTGACAGGAGGGCCGATGGCTACACCTTC,CASSDRRADGYTF
TRBJ1-3,TRBV30,TRBD1,NA,TGTGCCTGGGCTGTCGGGACAGGGTCTGGAAACACCATATATTTT,CAWAVGTGSGNTIYF
TRBJ1-5,TRBV6-5,NA,few,TGTGCCAGCAGGCGTATTCCTAATCAGCCCCAGCATTTT,CASRRIPNQPQHF
TRBJ2-3,TRBV2,NA,NA,TGTGCCAGCTTCTACACAGATACGCAGTATTTT,CASFYTDTQYF
TRBJ1-4,TRBV5-1,TRBD1,NA,TGCGCCAGCAGCTCCGCCGGGACAGTTTATGAAAAACTGTTTTTT,CASSSAGTVYEKLFF
TRBJ2-1,TRBV5-1,TRBD2,NA,TGCGCCAGCAGCCCGGGGGAGGGCTCCTACAATGAGCAGTTCTTC,CASSPGEGSYNEQFF
TRBJ2-3,TRBV5-1,NA,once,TGCGCCAGCAGCTTGGTTCATGTCACAGATACGCAGTATTTT,CASSLVHVTDTQYF
TRBJ1-2,TRBV9,NA,NA,TGTGCCAGCAGCGCCGAGCTGACCCCACAGGCTCGTAACTATGGCTACACCTTC,CASSAELTPQARNYGYTF
TRBJ2-7,TRBV5-4,NA,NA,TGTGCCAGCAGCCGGGACTTCCTCTACGAGCAGTACTTC,CASSRDFLYEQYF
TRBJ1-3,TRBV27,NA,NA,TGTGCCAGCAGTTCCGAGAGGGCTGGAAACACCATATATTTT,CASSSERAGNTIYF
TRBJ2-7,TRBV5-1,TRBD1,NA,TGCGCCAGCAGCTTCCAAGGACAGGGCCGCGAGCAGTACTTC,CASSFQGQGREQYF
TRBJ2-7,TRBV5-1,NA,NA,TGCGCCAGCAGCTTGGGAGGGCTGGATTCCTACGAGCAGTACTTC,CASSLGGLDSYEQYF
TRBJ2-3,TRBV2,TRBD1,NA,TGTGCCAGCAGTAAGGCCGGGACAGGGTCGCTAGATACGCAGTATTTT,CASSKAGTGSLDTQYF
TRBJ2-5,TRBV5-8,TRBD1,NA,TGTGCCAGCAGACTACGGACAGGGAGAGAGATCCAGTACTTC,CASRLRTGREIQYF
TRBJ2-3,TRBV19,NA,NA,TGTGCCAGTTCCCCGGCAGGGATGGATACGCAGTATTTT,CASSPAGMDTQYF
TRBJ2-7,TRBV6-1,NA,few,TGTGCCAGCAGTGATGGCTCCCAAGCTCGAGGGCAGTACTTC,CASSDGSQARGQYF
TRBJ2-7,TRBV28,TRBD2,NA,TGTGCCAGCAGTTCCGGACTAGCGGGAGTGGGGGGTTATAGCTACGAGCAGTACTTC,CASSSGLAGVGGYSYEQYF
TRBJ2-7,TRBV27,NA,NA,TGTGCCAGCAGTTTATCGCGAGGGACACTCTCCTACGAGCAGTACTTC,CASSLSRGTLSYEQYF
TRBJ2-2,TRBV28,TRBD1,NA,TGTGCCAGCAGTTTATGGGGACAGGGGGCATACAAGGCGAACACCGGGGAGCTGTTTTTT,CASSLWGQGAYKANTGELFF
TRBJ1-3,TRBV19,NA,NA,TGTGCCAGTGGTGGTAGCCGCGGGGCTGGAAACACCATATATTTT,CASGGSRGAGNTIYF
TRBJ2-3,TRBV11-2,TRBD2,NA,TGTGCCAGCAGCTTGTGGACTAGCGGGGGGGCTGAAGATACGCAGTATTTT,CASSLWTSGGAEDTQYF
TRBJ2-1,TRBV7-8,NA,NA,TGTGCCAGCAGCTTAGGCCTTTTGGGACTGTCCCACAATGAGCAGTTCTTC,CASSLGLLGLSHNEQFF
TRBJ2-3,TRBV7-6,TRBD1,NA,TGTGCCAGCAGCTTAGGACCGGGACAGGGGTCCGGCACAGATACGCAGTATTTT,CASSLGPGQGSGTDTQYF
TRBJ1-1,TRBV28,NA,NA,TGTGCCAGCAGTCAAAACAGGGAAAGGCTCGCTGAAGCTTTCTTT,CASSQNRERLAEAFF
TRBJ2-1,TRBV4-3,NA,NA,TGCGCCAGCAGCCAAGTGGGGGCGCGGTCTAAGTTCTTC,CASSQVGARSKFF
TRBJ1-1,TRBV10-1,NA,NA,TGCGCCAGCACCCAGGGGACTGAAGCTTTCTTT,CASTQGTEAFF
TRBJ2-7,TRBV27,NA,NA,TGTGCCAGCAGTTACAGCCACCAGGTCTACGAGCAGTACTTC,CASSYSHQVYEQYF
TRBJ2-1,TRBV20-1,TRBD1,NA,TGCAGTGCTAGTAACTATCGGACAGGGTACAATGAGCAGTTCTTC,CSASNYRTGYNEQFF
TRBJ2-1,TRBV5-4,TRBD2,NA,TGTGCCAGCAGCCCGCGTGCGGGGGGCTCCTACAATGAGCAGTTCTTC,CASSPRAGGSYNEQFF
TRBJ2-7,TRBV5-1,NA,NA,TGCGCCAGCAGCCCCTATGAGCGCTTAACCTACGAGCAGTACTTC,CASSPYERLTYEQYF
TRBJ2-7,TRBV7-2,TRBD2,NA,TGTGCCAGCAGCTGCCGGACTAGCGGGAGAATCTGTCGCTATGAGCAGTACTTC,CASSCRTSGRICRYEQYF
TRBJ2-5,TRBV5-1,TRBD2,NA,TGCGCCAGCAGCTTGGGAGTAGCGGGGGGGCCGGAGACCCAGTACTTC,CASSLGVAGGPETQYF
TRBJ1-4,TRBV6-5,NA,NA,TGTGCCAGCAGAAAGGGGCCTGCAACTAATGAAAAACTGTTTTTT,CASRKGPATNEKLFF
TRBJ2-1,TRBV5-4,NA,few,TGTGCCAGCAGCGGCGCCGGGGGAAGCTCCTACAATGAGCAGTTCTTC,CASSGAGGSSYNEQFF
TRBJ2-6,TRBV5-1,NA,NA,TGCGCCAGCAGCTCACCGGGCGGGACGACAGGGACGTCGGGCGGGGCCAACGTCCTGACTTTC,CASSSPGGTTGTSGGANVLTF
TRBJ2-1,TRBV7-9,TRBD1,few,TGTGCCAGCAGCCGAACAGGGGAACGGTACAATGAGCAGTTCTTC,CASSRTGERYNEQFF
TRBJ2-2,TRBV27,TRBD1,NA,TGTGCCAGCAGTCCTACGACAGGGGGCTCCGGGGAGCTGTTTTTT,CASSPTTGGSGELFF
TRBJ2-7,TRBV27,TRBD1,NA,TGTGCCAGCGGAGAGAGGGGGCCGGACGACGAGCAGTACTTC,CASGERGPDDEQYF
TRBJ1-1,TRBV18,TRBD1,NA,TGTGCCAGCTCACCCGACAGGGTGGTAGAAGCTTTCTTT,CASSPDRVVEAFF
TRBJ2-3,TRBV5-1,TRBD1,NA,TGCGCCAGCAGCTTGGCGGGACAGGGCCCAGATACGCAGTATTTT,CASSLAGQGPDTQYF
TRBJ1-2,TRBV29-1,TRBD1,few,TGCAGCGTTGACTGGGACAGCTCACGGGTTGGCTACACCTTC,CSVDWDSSRVGYTF
TRBJ1-6,TRBV2,NA,NA,TGTGCCAGCACCTCGGCTAGTGGTCTTCCCCTCCACTTT,CASTSASGLPLHF
TRBJ1-6,TRBV6-1,NA,NA,TGTGCCAGCAGTGATAGCGGATTCAATTCACCCCTCCACTTT,CASSDSGFNSPLHF
TRBJ2-2,TRBV29-1,NA,NA,TGCAGCGTTGATTCAGTCCTGAACACCGGGGAGCTGTTTTTT,CSVDSVLNTGELFF
TRBJ2-1,TRBV5-4,TRBD2,NA,TGTGCCAGCAGCCTATGGACTAGCGGGAGTAATATCGTCTTC,CASSLWTSGSNIVF